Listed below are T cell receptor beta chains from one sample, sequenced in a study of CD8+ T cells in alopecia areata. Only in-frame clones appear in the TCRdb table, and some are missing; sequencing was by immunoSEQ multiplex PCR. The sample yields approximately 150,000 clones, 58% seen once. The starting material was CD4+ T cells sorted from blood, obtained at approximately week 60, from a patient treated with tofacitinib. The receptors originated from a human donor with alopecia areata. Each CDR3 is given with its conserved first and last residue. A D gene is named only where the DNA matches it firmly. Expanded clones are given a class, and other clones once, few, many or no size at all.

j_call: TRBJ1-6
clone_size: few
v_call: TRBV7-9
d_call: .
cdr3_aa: CASSERAGANSPLHF
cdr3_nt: TGTGCCAGCAGCGAAAGGGCAGGGGCAAATTCACCCCTCCACTTT

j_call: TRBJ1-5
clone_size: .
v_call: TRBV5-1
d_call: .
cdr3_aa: CASSLGGLGNQPQHF
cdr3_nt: TGCGCCAGCAGCTTGGGTGGGTTGGGCAATCAGCCCCAGCATTTT

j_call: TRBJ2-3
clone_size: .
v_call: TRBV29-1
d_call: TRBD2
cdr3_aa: CSVELRTSGGPQYF
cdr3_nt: TGCAGCGTTGAACTCCGGACTAGCGGGGGTCCCCAGTATTTT

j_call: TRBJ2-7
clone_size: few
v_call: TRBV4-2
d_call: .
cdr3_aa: CASSPLGVGSSYEQYF
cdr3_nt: TGTGCCAGCAGCCCACTCGGGGTAGGGAGCTCCTACGAGCAGTACTTC

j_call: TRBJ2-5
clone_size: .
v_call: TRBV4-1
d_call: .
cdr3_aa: CASSQVPRGQETQYF
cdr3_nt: TGCGCCAGCAGCCAGGTACCACGGGGTCAAGAGACCCAGTACTTC

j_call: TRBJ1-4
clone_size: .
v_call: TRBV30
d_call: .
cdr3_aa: CAWSSNEKLFF
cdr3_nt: TGTGCCTGGAGTTCAAATGAAAAACTGTTTTTT

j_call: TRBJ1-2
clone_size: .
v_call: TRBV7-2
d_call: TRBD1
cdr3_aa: CASSSRDRVGYTF
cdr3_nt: TGTGCCAGCAGCTCCCGGGACAGGGTTGGCTACACCTTC

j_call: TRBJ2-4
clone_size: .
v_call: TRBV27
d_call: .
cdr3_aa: CASRGELAKNIQYF
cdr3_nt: TGTGCCAGCCGTGGGGAGTTAGCCAAAAACATTCAGTACTTC

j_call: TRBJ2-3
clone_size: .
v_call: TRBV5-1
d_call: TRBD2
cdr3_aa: CASSPGTTTDTQYF
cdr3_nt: TGCGCCAGCAGCCCGGGGACTACTACAGATACGCAGTATTTT

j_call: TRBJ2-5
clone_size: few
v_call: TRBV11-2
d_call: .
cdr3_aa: CASRYRETQYF
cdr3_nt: TGTGCCAGCAGGTACCGGGAGACCCAGTACTTC

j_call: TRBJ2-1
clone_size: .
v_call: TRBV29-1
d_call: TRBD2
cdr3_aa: CSTGRGEGNEQFF
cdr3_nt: TGCAGCACGGGTCGGGGGGAGGGCAATGAGCAGTTCTTC

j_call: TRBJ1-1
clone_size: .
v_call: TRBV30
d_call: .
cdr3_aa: CAWSLGATEAFF
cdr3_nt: TGTGCCTGGAGTCTGGGGGCCACTGAAGCTTTCTTT

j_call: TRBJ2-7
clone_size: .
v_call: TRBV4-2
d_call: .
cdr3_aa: CASSQDRTSLHF
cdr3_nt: TGTGCCAGCAGCCAAGACCGGACTTCCCTCCACTTC

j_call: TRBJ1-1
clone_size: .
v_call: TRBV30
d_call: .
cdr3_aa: CAWSGVAEAFF
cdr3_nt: TGTGCCTGGAGTGGGGTGGCTGAAGCTTTCTTT

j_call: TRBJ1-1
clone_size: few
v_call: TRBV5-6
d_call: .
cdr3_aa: CASSFTRGRTEAFF
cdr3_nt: TGTGCCAGCAGCTTTACGAGGGGACGCACTGAAGCTTTCTTT

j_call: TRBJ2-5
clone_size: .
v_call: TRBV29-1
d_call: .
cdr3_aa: CSVIIDGWYQETQYF
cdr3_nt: TGCAGCGTTATAATAGACGGTTGGTACCAAGAGACCCAGTACTTC

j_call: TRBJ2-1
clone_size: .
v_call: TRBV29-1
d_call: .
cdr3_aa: CSVEDRTGHLQFF
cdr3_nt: TGCAGCGTTGAGGACCGCACAGGCCACTTGCAGTTCTTC

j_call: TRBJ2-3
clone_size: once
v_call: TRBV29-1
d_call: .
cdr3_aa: CSVGWIGTDTQYF
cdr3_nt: TGCAGCGTTGGGTGGATCGGCACAGATACGCAGTATTTT

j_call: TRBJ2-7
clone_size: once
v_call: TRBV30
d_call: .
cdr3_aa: CAWSVSSYEQYF
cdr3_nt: TGTGCCTGGAGTGTATCCTCCTACGAGCAGTACTTC

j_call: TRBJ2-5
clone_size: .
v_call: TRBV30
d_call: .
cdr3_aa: CAWSAEGGWTQYF
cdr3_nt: TGTGCCTGGAGTGCCGAGGGGGGGTGGACCCAGTACTTC

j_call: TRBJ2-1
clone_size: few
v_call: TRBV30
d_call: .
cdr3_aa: CAWNRASNNEQFF
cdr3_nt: TGTGCCTGGAACAGGGCGAGCAACAATGAGCAGTTCTTC

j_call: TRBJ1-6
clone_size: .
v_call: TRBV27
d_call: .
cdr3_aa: CASSFSQLGVYNSPLHF
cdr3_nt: TGTGCCAGCAGTTTTTCCCAATTGGGGGTGTATAATTCACCCCTCCACTTT

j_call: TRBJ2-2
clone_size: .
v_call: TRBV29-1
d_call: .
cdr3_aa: CSVMRGSAAGELFF
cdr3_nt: TGCAGCGTTATGAGAGGGTCCGCCGCCGGGGAGCTGTTTTTT

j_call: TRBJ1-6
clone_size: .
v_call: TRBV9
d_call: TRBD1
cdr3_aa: CASSLTGGRSPLHF
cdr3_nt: TGTGCCAGCAGCCTGACAGGGGGCAGATCACCCCTCCACTTT

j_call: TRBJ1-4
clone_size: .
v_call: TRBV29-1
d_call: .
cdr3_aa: CSASPGGEKLFF
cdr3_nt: TGCAGCGCCTCACCGGGGGGGGAAAAACTGTTTTTT

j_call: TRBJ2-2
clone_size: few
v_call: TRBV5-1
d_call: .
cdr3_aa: CASSDNTGELFF
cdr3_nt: TGCGCCAGCAGCGACAACACCGGGGAGCTGTTTTTT